This TCR beta chain was captured in a study of blood T cell repertoires in COVID-19. In germline, CDR1 is MNHEY, CDR2 SMNVEV (reference sequence). Trimming shortened V by 6 bases and J by 9 bases, and 24 bases separated the two germline ends. CDR3 length equals 17 residues. In the original workflow: Estimated nucleated cell counts came from reference gene primer amplification. Sequencing used immunoSEQ multiplex PCR; TCRdb keeps in-frame clones, though not all of them. Clone size and the V and J calls come from that table; the DNA yielded D and trimming. There are roughly 200,000 clones in the sample; roughly 84% occur only once, and 4% to 5% lies in the top ten. A few counts support this clone.

This chain joins TRBV27 and TRBJ1-6; weak D call: TRBD1 (6 bases). Material for sequencing was peripheral blood. The sequence came from an elderly woman with acute or convalescent COVID-19. CDR3 coding DNA: TGTGCCAGCAGCCCGACAGGTTCCCTTGATCGGGGTTCACCCCTCCACTTT. Translating gives CASSPTGSLDRGSPLHF.